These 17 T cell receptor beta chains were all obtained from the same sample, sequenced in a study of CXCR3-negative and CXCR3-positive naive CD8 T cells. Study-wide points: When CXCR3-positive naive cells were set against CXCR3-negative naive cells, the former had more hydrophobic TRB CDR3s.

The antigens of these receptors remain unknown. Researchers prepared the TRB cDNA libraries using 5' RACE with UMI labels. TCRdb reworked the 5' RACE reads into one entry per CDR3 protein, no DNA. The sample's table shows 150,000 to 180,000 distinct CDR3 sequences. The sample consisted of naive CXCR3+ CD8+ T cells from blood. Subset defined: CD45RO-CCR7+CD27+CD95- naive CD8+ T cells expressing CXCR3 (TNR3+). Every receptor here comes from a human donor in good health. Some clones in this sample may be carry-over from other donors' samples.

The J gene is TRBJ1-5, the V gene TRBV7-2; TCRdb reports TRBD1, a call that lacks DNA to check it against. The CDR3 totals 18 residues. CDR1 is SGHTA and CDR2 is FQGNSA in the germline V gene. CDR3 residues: CASSYVTLAGQGNQPQHF.

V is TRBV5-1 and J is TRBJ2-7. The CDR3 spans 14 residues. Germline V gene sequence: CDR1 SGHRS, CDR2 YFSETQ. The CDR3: CASSLEYTSYEQYF.

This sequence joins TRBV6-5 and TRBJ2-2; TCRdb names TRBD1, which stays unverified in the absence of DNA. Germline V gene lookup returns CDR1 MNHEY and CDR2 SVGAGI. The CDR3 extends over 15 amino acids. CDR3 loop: CASSYGTGDTGELFF.

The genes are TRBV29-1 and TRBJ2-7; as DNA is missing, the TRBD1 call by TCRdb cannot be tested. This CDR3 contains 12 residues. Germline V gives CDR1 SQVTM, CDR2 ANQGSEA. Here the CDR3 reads CSVQTGNYEQYF.

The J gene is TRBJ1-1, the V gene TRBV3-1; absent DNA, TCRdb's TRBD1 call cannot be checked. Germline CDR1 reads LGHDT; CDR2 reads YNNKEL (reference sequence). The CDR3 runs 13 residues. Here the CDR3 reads CASSQDGGTEAFF.

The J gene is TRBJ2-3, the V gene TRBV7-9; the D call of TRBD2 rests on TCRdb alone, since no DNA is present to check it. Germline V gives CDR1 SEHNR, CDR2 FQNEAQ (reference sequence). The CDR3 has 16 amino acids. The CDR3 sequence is CASSSTRASNGDTQYF.

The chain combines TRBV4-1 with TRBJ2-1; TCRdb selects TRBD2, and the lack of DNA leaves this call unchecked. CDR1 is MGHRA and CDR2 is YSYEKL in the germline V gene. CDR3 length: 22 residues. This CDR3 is CASSQDPGLPGAGLGIYNEQFF.

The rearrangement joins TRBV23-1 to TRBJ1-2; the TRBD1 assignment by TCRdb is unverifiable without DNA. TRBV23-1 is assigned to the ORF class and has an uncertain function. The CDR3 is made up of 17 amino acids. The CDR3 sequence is CASSSFVRGRSVYGYTF.

CDR3 sequence: CASSLWGSSYNEQFF. The chain recombines TRBV7-3 with TRBJ2-1. The V gene's germline CDR1 is SGHTA and CDR2 FQGTGA. The CDR3 length is 15 residues.

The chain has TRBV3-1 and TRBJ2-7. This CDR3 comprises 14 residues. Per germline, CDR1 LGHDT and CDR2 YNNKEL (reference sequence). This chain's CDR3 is CASSLISDVHEQYF.

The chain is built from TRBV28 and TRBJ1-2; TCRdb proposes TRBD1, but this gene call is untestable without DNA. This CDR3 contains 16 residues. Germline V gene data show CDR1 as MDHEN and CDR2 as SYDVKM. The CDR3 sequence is CASSLSRTGTGYGYTF.

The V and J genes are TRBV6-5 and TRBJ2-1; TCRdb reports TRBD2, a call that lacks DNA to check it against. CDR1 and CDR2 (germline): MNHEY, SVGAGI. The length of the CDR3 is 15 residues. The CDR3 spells CASSPGSGTYNEQFF.

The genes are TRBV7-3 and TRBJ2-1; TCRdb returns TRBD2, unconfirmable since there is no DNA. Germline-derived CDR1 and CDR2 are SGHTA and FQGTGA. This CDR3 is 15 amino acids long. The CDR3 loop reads CASSFSGTHYNEQFF.

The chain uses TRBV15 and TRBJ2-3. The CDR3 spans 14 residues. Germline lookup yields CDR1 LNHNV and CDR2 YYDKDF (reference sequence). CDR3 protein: CATSRSSGTDTQYF.

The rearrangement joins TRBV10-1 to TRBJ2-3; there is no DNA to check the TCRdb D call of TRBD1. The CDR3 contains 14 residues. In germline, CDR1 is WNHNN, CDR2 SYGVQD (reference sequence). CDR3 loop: CASSHPGGQDTQYF.

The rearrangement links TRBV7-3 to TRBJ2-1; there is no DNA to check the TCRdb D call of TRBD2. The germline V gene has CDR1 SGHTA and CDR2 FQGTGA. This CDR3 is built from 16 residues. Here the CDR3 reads CASSLNAAGGPSEQFF.

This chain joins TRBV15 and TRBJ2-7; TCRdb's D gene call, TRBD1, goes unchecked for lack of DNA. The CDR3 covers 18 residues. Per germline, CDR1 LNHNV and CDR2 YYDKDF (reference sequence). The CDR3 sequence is CATSRTHPGQGSSYEQYF.